The 9 T cell receptor beta chains given below trace back to one sample, sequenced in a study of T cell responses to AZD1222 COVID-19 vaccine. Generated by immunoSEQ multiplex PCR, the TCRdb table keeps only in-frame clones and is missing some. The sample shows 100,000 to 130,000 clones, about 82% of them seen only once. The sample consisted of peripheral blood, taken on day 0 of AZD1222 vaccination. The source is an adult in good health.

This clone was detected only once. V gene TRBV30 combines with J gene TRBJ1-5; possible D gene TRBD1, 6 bases. Trimming took off 1 base at V and 0 bases at J, with 16 bases between the two ends. Germline loops: CDR1 GTSNPN, CDR2 SVGIG (reference sequence). This CDR3 is built from 17 residues. CDR3 nucleotides: TGTGCCTGGAGTGGGGCAGGGGTAGGGTATAGCAATCAGCCCCAGCATTTT. Residues: CAWSGAGVGYSNQPQHF.

The chain joins TRBV30 to TRBJ1-2; D gene ambiguous. Germline V gene lookup returns CDR1 GTSNPN and CDR2 SVGIG (reference sequence). This CDR3 has 11 residues. V was pared by 2 bases and J by 6 bases, with 7 bases between. CDR3 region: CAWSPNDGYTF. DNA for the CDR3: TGTGCCTGGAGTCCTAATGATGGCTACACCTTC.

The rearrangement uses TRBV2 and TRBJ2-1, with TRBD1 matching 7 bases. J lost 4 bases, V lost 8 bases, and 8 bases had no gene match. Germline CDR1 SNHLY, CDR2 FYNNEI. The CDR3 has 14 amino acids. The CDR3 region has the DNA TGTGCCAGCCACAGCCCGACAGGGTACAATGAGCAGTTCTTC. Amino acid sequence: CASHSPTGYNEQFF.

The V call is TRBV5-1, the J call TRBJ2-3, with D hard to call. The length of the CDR3 is 15 residues. With 3 bases removed from V and 0 bases from J, the gap between germline ends came to 11 bases. Germline CDR1 is SGHRS and CDR2 is YFSETQ. The CDR3 protein is CASSSSGDSTDTQYF. DNA of the CDR3: TGCGCCAGCAGCTCATCAGGAGATAGCACAGATACGCAGTATTTT.

The chain combines TRBV27 with TRBJ1-1; D is undetermined. This CDR3 comprises 14 residues. V was shortened by 2 bases and J by 3 bases, with 10 bases between the two germline ends. From germline, CDR1 is MNHEY and CDR2 SMNVEV (reference sequence). CDR3 in amino acids: CASSLMPGDTEAFF. In DNA, the CDR3 is TGTGCCAGCAGTTTAATGCCTGGGGACACTGAAGCTTTCTTT.

V is TRBV5-4 and J is TRBJ1-1; possible D gene TRBD1, 6 bases. The germline V gene encodes CDR1 SGHNT and CDR2 YYREEE (reference sequence). The CDR3 has 14 amino acids. V was trimmed by 4 bases and J by 0 bases, leaving 10 bases between them. CDR3 sequence: CASSRGALNTEAFF. CDR3 sequence (DNA): TGTGCCAGCAGCCGGGGGGCCCTGAACACTGAAGCTTTCTTT.

The genes are TRBV3-1 (or the pseudogene TRBV3-2) and TRBJ1-4; no reliable D call. Per the germline V gene, CDR1 is LGHDT and CDR2 is YNNKEL (reference sequence). The ends were cut back, 6 bases at V and 10 bases at J, with 15 bases in the middle. CDR3 length equals 13 residues. CDR3 DNA sequence: TGTGCCAGCAGTGTTTCACTGGTCGGAAAACTGTTTTTT. As protein: CASSVSLVGKLFF.

The chain has TRBV7-9 and TRBJ1-1; D gene ambiguous. The germline V gene has CDR1 SEHNR and CDR2 FQNEAQ (reference sequence). Deletions cut 2 bases from V and 1 base from J, with 5 bases between. The CDR3 covers 13 residues. CDR3 DNA: TGTGCCAGCAGCTTATGGGAGAACACTGAAGCTTTCTTT. Translating gives CASSLWENTEAFF.

A remark on this clone: Other DNA sequences in this sample translate to the same CDR3. The rearrangement joins TRBV7-2 to TRBJ1-1, with 10 bases that match TRBD1. V was pared by 1 base and J by 5 bases, with 1 base of the junction left unmatched. Germline V CDR1 and CDR2: SGHTA, FQGNSA. This CDR3 spans 14 amino acids. The CDR3 DNA reads TGTGCCAGCAGCTTAGGACAGGGGGCAACTGAAGCTTTCTTT. Encoded protein: CASSLGQGATEAFF.